This T cell receptor beta chain is from a study of shared clonotypes between healthy human individuals (dated by TCRdb to about 2020). Regarding the research as a whole: The cohort included a few men and a couple of women between 18 and 49 years of age. To increase sequencing depth and limit assay-specific biases, different laboratories used diverse techniques to prepare libraries and sequence TCR repertoires. To estimate repertoire size and how much clonotype sharing occurs between individuals, the study deeply sequenced the blood TCR repertoires of five healthy adults. Per donor, leukapheresis produced somewhere between about 0.94 and 9 billion PBMCs. Here is what the overall study found, with its caveats: Because the study included only a small number of donors, the genetic and exposure-history diversity represented was limited. Pairwise subsampling indicated that sequencing depth was expected to affect the degree of clonotype sharing among donors. Sampling was limited to blood, and TCR repertoires in tissue likely differ from TCR repertoires in blood.

Donors were healthy HIV-negative adults with no recently reported acute infections or vaccinations. Every donor was a Caucasian adult residing in Nashville, Tennessee, USA. For unsorted samples, about 90 million PBMCs were counted, and genomic DNA was extracted using the QIAamp DNA Blood Mini kit. Blood was collected by leukapheresis, and PBMCs were isolated by Ficoll-Histopaque density gradient centrifugation and then cryopreserved in liquid nitrogen vapor phase. Using the deep immunoSEQ assay, TCR CDR3 regions were amplified from genomic DNA by multiplex PCR. Extracted genomic DNA from each cell subset was spread evenly across all wells of several immunoSEQ 96-well plates, with each plate serving as a replicate. For unsorted PBMC, each replicate PCR was loaded with approximately 320 ng genomic DNA, equivalent to 25,000 to 35,000 T cell genomes. Ten immunoSEQ deep assay plates were used to sequence the unsorted PBMC genomic DNA. Purified libraries were measured with a Qubit 3.0 fluorometer, size-checked on a Bioanalyzer 2100, and measured again with the KAPA Library Quantification kit. Each immunoSEQ 96-well plate was sequenced on its own single-read 150-cycle Illumina NextSeq 550 flow cell. In the original analysis: The immunoSEQ output contained only junctional sequences without quality scores, so filtering could not match that applied to full-length reads. Sequences were annotated with PyIR, a Python wrapper for IgBLAST v1.9, using IMGT germline references to assign V/J genes and CDR3. Reads were filtered out if the reads had weak V/J assignments (E-value above 1e-6), no CDR3, stop codons, out-of-frame junctions, or ambiguous translated residues. V3J clonotypes were defined as sequences sharing an identical inferred V gene, J gene, and CDR3 amino acid sequence. The percentage overlap between two repertoires was calculated by dividing the number of shared unique clonotypes by the size of the smaller repertoire. Richness of each repertoire was evaluated using RTK rarefaction, the Chao1 estimator, and Recon v2.1 estimates of unobserved clonotypes. This immuneACCESS table, as held by TCRdb, lists in-frame sequences with V and J called but not all clones. Of the missing ones, under half trace to an unresolved V gene in checked studies; the others have no known cause. The V and J calls and clone size were taken over from that table, and D and trimming were inferred from the DNA. This sample gives 450,000 to 600,000 clones in total; 75% to 85% of them show up just once. The ten largest make up roughly 13% of the sample.

About this clone itself: Its antigen is currently not known. Base qualities are not provided; no much larger clone lies one nucleotide away.

The germline V gene encodes CDR1 ENHRY and CDR2 SYGVKD. The CDR3 contains 18 residues, cysteine and phenylalanine counted. Of all the DNA, just the CDR3 is kept, 54 bases in frame from base 1. V ends up 0 bases short and J 2 bases short, with an unmatched junction base count of 10. The sample consisted of PBMCs. This TCR was recovered from a woman between 35 and 50 years old in good health. Some clones in this sample may be carry-over from other donors' samples. The sequence links TRBV10-3 to TRBJ1-5, with 7 junctional bases fitting TRBD1. The DNA sequence follows: TGTGCCATCAGTGAGTCGCGACAGGGTTCCGGCGGCAATCAGCCCCAGCATTTT. This gives the protein CAISESRQGSGGNQPQHF.